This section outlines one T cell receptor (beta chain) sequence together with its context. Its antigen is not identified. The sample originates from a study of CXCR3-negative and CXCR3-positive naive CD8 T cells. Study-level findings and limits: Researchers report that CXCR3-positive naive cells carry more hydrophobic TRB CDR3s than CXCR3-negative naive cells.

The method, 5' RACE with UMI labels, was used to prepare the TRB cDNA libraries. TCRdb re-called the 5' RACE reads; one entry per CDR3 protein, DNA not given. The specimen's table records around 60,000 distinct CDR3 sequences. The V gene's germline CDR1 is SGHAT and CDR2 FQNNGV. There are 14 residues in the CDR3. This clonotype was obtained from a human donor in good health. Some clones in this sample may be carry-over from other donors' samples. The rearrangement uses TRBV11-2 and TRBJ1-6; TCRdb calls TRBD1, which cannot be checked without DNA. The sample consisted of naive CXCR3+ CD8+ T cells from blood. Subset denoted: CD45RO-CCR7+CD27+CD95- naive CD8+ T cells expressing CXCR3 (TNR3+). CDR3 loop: CASRLGQDGSPLHF. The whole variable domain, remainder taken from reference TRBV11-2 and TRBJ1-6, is EAGVAQSPRYKIIEKRQSVAFWCNPISGHATLYWYQQILGQGPKLLIQFQNNGVVDDSQLPKDRFSAERLKGVDSTLKIQPAKLEDSAVYLCASRLGQDGSPLHFGNGTRLTVT.